This T cell receptor (beta chain) was retrieved from a study of beta chain features in type 1 diabetes. About the study: Sorted cells from all samples, numbering about 99,000,000, were examined.

Reverse transcription of all isolated RNA meant that expressed TCRB transcripts were sequenced. Profiled with immunoSEQ multiplex PCR; TCRdb holds only in-frame clones, not every one. The sample includes hundreds of thousands of clones, 12% to 15% of them seen just once. This clone has just a few counts. Its cognate antigen is unknown. The study's findings and limits: Shorter TCRB CDR3s, moderately but significantly so, marked every one of the four CD4+ subsets in Type 1 diabetes patients.

The sequencing input was naive CD4+ T cells from blood. The TCR sequence derives from a woman in her 40s in good health.

The CDR3 loop reads CASSFGQGNSPLHF. CDR3 bases: TGTGCCAGCAGCTTTGGACAGGGAAATTCACCCCTCCACTTT. This chain uses TRBV11-2 with TRBJ1-6, with 8 bases that match TRBD1. Germline CDR1 SGHAT, CDR2 FQNNGV. With 3 bases clipped from V and 7 bases from J, the junction kept 2 bases outside the gene matches. The CDR3 is 14 amino acids. Variable domain in full (rest from reference TRBV11-2 and TRBJ1-6): EAGVAQSPRYKIIEKRQSVAFWCNPISGHATLYWYQQILGQGPKLLIQFQNNGVVDDSQLPKDRFSAERLKGVDSTLKIQPAKLEDSAVYLCASSFGQGNSPLHFGNGTRLTVT.